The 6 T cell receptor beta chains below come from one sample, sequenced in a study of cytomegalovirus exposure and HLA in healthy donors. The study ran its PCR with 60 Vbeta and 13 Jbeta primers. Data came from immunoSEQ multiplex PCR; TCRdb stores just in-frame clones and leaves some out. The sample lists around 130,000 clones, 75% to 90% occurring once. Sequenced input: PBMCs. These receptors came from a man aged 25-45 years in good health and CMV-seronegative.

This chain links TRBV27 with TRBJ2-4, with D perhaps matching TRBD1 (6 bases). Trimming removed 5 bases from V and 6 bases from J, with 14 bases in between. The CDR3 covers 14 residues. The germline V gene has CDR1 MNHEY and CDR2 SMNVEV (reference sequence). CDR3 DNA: TGTGCCAGCAGTCCCGCGACAGGACGAAACATTCAGTACTTC. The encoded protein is CASSPATGRNIQYF.

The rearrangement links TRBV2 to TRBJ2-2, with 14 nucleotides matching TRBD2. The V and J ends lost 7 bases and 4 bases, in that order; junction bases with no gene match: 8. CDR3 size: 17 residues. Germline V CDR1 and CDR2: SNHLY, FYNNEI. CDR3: CASTRTSGGSGTGELFF. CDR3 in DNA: TGTGCCAGCACCCGGACTAGCGGGGGGTCGGGCACCGGGGAGCTGTTTTTT.

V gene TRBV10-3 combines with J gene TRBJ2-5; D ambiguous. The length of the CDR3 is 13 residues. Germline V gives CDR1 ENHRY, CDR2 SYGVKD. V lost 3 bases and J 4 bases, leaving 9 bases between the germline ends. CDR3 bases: TGTGCCATCAGTGACTCTTCCGGAGAGACCCAGTACTTC. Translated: CAISDSSGETQYF.

The chain's CDR3 is CASSVAGHNEQFF. Written as DNA, the CDR3 is TGTGCCAGCAGCGTAGCTGGGCACAATGAGCAGTTCTTC. The chain carries TRBV9 and TRBJ2-1; D remains unclear. Germline assignment: CDR1 SGDLS and CDR2 YYNGEE. V lost 0 bases to trimming and J lost 5 bases, with 6 bases between them. The CDR3 consists of 13 residues.

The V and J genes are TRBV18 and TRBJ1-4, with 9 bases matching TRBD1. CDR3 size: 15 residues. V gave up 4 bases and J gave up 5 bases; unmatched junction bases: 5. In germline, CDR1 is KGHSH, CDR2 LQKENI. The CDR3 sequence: CASSLDRGSNEKLFF. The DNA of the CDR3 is TGTGCCAGCTCACTAGACAGGGGGTCGAATGAAAAACTGTTTTTT.

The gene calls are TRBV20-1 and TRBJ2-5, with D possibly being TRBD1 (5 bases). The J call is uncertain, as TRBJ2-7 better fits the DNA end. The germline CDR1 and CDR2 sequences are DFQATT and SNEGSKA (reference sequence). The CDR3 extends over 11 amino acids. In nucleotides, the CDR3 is TGCAGTGCTAATCAGGGTCACGAGCAGTACTTC. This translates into CSANQGHEQYF.